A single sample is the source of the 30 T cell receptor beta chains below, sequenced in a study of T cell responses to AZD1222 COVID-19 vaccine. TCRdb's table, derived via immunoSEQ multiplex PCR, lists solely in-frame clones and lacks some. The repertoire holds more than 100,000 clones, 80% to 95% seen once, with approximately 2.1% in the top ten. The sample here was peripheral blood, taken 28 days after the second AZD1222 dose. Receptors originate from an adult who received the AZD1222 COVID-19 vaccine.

The chain's CDR3 is CASSPDSGHGNTIYF. Here the CDR3 DNA reads TGTGCCAGCTCTCCTGACAGCGGGCATGGAAACACCATATATTTT. This chain connects TRBV18 to TRBJ1-3; tentative D call: TRBD1 (5 bases). This CDR3 comprises 15 residues. V was cut by 6 bases and J by 3 bases, with 15 bases left in between. CDR1 and CDR2 from the germline V gene are KGHSH and LQKENI.

CDR3 DNA: TGTGCCAGCTGGAGGGGACAGGGGGCAAGCGGGGAGCTGTTTTTT. This codes for CASWRGQGASGELFF. J is TRBJ2-2 and V is TRBV6-1, with 12 positions matching TRBD1. Germline trimming cut 8 bases from V and 7 bases from J; bases unmatched to any gene: 8. This CDR3 spans 15 amino acids. Germline values: CDR1 MNHNS, CDR2 SASEGT.

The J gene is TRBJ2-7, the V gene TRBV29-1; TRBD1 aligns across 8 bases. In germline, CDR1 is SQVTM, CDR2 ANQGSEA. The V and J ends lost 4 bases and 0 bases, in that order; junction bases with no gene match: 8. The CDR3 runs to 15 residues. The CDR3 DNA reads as TGCAGCGTTGTAGGGTGGACAGGGAGCTCCTACGAGCAGTACGTC. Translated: CSVVGWTGSSYEQYV.

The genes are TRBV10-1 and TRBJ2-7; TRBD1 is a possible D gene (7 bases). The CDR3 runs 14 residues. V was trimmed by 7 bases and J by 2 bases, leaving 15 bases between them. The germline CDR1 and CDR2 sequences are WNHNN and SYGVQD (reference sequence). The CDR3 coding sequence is TGCGCCAGCACCGGGAGACAGGGTCCCTACGAGCAGTACGTC. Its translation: CASTGRQGPYEQYV.

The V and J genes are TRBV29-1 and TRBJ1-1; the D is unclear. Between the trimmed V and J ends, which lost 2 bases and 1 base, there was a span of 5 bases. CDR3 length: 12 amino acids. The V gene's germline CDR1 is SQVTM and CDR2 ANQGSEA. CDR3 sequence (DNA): TGCAGCGTTGAAAGGCCGAACACTGAAGCTTTCTTT. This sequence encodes CSVERPNTEAFF.

CDR3 protein: CASGPQPNTEAFF. The CDR3 coding sequence is TGTGCCAGCGGGCCCCAGCCGAACACTGAAGCTTTCTTT. The chain has TRBV18 and TRBJ1-1, with unresolved D. Germline V CDR1 and CDR2: KGHSH, LQKENI. The CDR3 totals 13 residues. V lost 8 bases to trimming and J lost 1 base, with 11 bases between them.

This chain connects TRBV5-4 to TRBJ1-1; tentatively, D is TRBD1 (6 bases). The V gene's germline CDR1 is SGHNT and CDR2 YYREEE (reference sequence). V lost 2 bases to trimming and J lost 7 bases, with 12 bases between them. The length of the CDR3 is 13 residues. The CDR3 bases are TGTGCCAGCAGCTTAGAAACAGGGTATGAAGCTTTCTTT. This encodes CASSLETGYEAFF.

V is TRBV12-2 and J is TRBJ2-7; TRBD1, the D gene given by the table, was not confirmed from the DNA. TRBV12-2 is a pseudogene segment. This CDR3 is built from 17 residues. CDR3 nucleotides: TGTGCAAGTCGCTTAGCCGTTTGGCAGGGGGCTAAGTACGAGCAGTACGTC. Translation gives CASRLAVWQGAKYEQYV.

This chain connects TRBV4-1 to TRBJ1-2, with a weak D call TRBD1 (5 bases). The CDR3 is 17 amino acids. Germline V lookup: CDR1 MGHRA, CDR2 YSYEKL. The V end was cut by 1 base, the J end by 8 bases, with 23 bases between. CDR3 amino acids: CASSQAPPRAREFGYTF. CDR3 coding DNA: TGCGCCAGCAGCCAAGCCCCCCCCAGGGCGAGAGAATTCGGCTACACCTTC.

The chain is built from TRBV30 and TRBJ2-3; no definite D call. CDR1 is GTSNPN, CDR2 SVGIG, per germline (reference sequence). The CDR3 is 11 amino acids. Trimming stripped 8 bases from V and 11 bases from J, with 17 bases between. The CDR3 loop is CARRLGPKQYF. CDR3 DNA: TGTGCCCGGCGGCTAGGACCAAAGCAGTATTTT.

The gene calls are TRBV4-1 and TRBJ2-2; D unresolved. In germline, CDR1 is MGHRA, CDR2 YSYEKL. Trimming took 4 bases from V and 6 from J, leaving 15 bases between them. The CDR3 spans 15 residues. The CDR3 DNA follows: TGCGCCAGCAGCCGGATTGTGGGATTGGCCGGGGAGCTGTTTTTT. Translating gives CASSRIVGLAGELFF.

The CDR3 DNA follows: TGTGCCAGTAGTATCCGCGGACTCTCCAATTCACCCCTCCACTTT. It codes for CASSIRGLSNSPLHF. This chain uses TRBV19 with TRBJ1-6; D is unclear. V was trimmed by 3 bases and J by 7 bases, leaving 13 bases between them. The CDR3 is 15 residues long. The V gene's germline CDR1 is LNHDA and CDR2 SQIVND (reference sequence).

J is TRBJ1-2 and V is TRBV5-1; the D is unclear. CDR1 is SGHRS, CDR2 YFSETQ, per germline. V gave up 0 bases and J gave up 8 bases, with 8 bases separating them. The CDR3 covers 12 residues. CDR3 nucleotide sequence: TGCGCCAGCAGCTTGGGCTCGGGGGGCTACACCTTC. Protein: CASSLGSGGYTF.

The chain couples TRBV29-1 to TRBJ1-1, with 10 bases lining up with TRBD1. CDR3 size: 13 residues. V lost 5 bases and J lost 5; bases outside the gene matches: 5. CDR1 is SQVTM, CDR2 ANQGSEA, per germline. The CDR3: CSVSRDRGTEAFF. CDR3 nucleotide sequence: TGCAGCGTTAGCCGGGACAGGGGAACTGAAGCTTTCTTT.

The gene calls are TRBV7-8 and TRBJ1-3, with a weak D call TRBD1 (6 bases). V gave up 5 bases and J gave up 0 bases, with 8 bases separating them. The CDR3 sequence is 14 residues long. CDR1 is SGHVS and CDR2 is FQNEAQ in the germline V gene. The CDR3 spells CASSRGGSGNTIYF. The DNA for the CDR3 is TGTGCCAGCAGCCGAGGGGGCTCTGGAAACACCATATATTTT.

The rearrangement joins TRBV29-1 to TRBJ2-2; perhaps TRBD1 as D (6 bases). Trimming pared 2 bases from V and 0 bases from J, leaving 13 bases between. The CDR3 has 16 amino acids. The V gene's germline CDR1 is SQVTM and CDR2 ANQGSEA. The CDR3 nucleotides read TGCAGCGTTGAAAGGGGGACACCTACGAACACCGGGGAGCTGTTTTTT. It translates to CSVERGTPTNTGELFF.

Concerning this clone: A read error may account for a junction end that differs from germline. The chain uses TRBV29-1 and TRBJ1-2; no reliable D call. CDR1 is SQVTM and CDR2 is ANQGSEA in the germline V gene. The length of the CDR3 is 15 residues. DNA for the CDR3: TGCAGCGTCGAAGGGCCCTCGGGTTGGAGAAATGGCTACACCTTC. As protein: CSVEGPSGWRNGYTF.

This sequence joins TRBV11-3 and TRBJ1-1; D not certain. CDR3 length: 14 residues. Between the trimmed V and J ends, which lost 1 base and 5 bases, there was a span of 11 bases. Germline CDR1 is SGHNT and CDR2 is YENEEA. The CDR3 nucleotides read TGTGCCAGCAGCTTAGTCCCCCGGGATACTGAAGCTTTCTTT. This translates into CASSLVPRDTEAFF.

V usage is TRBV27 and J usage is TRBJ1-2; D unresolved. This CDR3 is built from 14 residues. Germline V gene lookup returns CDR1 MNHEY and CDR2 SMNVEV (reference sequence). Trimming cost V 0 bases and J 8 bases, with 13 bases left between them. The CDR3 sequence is CASSLSGAYSGYTF. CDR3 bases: TGTGCCAGCAGTTTATCGGGCGCGTACTCCGGCTACACCTTC.

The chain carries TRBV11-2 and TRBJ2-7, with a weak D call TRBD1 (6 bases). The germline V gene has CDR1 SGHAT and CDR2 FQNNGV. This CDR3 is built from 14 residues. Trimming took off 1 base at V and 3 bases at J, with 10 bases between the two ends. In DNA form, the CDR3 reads TGTGCCAGCAGCTTAGGGACAGCCATCTACGAGCAGTACGTC. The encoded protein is CASSLGTAIYEQYV.

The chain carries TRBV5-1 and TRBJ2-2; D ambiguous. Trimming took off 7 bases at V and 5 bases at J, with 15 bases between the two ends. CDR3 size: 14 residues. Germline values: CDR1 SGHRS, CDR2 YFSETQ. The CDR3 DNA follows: TGCGCCAGCCAAGGAAACCCGCAAACCGGGGAGCTGTTTTTT. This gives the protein CASQGNPQTGELFF.

CDR3 nucleotide sequence: TGTGCCAGCAGTTACTCGATCAGGCAGGGATTATTTCATGAGCAGTTCTTC. Its protein is CASSYSIRQGLFHEQFF. This chain connects TRBV6-2 or TRBV6-3 to TRBJ2-1; D possibly corresponds to TRBD1 (5 bases). This CDR3 is built from 17 residues. The germline V gene has CDR1 MNHEY and CDR2 SVGEGT. The germline V and J ends were trimmed by 0 bases and 8 bases, with 20 bases remaining between them.

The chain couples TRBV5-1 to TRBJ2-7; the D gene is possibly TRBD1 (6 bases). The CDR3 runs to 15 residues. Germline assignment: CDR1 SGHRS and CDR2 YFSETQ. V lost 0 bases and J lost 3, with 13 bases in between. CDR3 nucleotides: TGCGCCAGCAGCTTGGGACAGGAGTTACTCTACGAGCAGTACTTC. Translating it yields CASSLGQELLYEQYF.

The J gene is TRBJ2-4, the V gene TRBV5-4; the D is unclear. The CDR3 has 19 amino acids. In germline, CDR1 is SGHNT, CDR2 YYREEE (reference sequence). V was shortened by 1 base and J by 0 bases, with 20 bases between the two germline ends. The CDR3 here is CASSLRSPNVKIAKNIQYF. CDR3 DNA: TGTGCCAGCAGCTTGAGGAGTCCTAATGTGAAGATAGCCAAAAACATTCAGTACTTC.

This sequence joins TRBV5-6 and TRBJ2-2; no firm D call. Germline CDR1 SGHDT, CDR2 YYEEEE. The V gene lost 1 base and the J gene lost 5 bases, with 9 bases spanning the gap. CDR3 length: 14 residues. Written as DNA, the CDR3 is TGTGCCAGCAGCTTGTCCCCCGGAACCGGGGAGCTGTTTTTT. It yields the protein CASSLSPGTGELFF.

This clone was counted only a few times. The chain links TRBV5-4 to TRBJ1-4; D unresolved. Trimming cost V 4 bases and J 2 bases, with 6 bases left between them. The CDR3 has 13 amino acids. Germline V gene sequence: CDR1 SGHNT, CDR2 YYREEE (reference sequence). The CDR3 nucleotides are TGTGCCAGCAGCGCGGATACTAATGAAAAACTGTTTTTT. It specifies CASSADTNEKLFF.

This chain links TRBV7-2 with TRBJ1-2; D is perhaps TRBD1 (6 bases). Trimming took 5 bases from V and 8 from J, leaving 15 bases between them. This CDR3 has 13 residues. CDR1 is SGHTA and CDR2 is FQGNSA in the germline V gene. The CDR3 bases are TGTGCCAGCAGCATACTACAGGGAGGAGGCTACACCTTC. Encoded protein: CASSILQGGGYTF.

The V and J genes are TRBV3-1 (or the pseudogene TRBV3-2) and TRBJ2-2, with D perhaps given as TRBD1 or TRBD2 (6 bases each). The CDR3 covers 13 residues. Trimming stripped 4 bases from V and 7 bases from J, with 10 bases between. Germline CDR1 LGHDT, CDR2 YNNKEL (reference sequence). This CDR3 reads CASSPRGDGELFF. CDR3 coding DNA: TGTGCCAGCAGCCCAAGGGGGGACGGGGAGCTGTTTTTT.

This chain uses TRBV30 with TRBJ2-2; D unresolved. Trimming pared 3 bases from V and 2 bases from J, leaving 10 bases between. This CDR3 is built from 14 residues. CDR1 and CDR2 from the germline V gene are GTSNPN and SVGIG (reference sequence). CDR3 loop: CAWRMHSNTGELFF. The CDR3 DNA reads TGTGCCTGGAGGATGCACTCTAACACCGGGGAGCTGTTTTTT.

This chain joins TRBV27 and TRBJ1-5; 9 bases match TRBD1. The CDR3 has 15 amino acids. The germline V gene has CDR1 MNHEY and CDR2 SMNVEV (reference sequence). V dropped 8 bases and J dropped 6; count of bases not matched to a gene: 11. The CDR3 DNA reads TGTGCCAGCCGTGTTGGACAGGGGACGGCTCAGCCCCAGCATTTT. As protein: CASRVGQGTAQPQHF.